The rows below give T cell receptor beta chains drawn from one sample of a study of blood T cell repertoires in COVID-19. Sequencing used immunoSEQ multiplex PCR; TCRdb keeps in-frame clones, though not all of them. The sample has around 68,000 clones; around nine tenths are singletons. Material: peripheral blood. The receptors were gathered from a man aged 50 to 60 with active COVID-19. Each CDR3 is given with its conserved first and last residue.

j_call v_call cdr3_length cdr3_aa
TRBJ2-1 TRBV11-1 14 CASSLAGNRNEQFF
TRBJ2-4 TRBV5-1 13 CASSVTSTNIQYF
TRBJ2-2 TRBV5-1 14 CASSWDRLTGELFF
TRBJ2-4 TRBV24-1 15 CATSTATGGDNIQYF
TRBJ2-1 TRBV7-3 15 CASSPTTSKSNEQFF
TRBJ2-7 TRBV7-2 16 CASSLGSSGAIYEQYF
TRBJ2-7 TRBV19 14 CASSRQVSSYEQYF
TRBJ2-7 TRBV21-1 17 CASSKWGRDYCSYEQYF
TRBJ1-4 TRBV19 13 CATSRPGEEKLFF
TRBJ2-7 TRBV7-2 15 CASSLGQGGSYEQYF
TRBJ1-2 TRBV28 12 CASSLYRGSYTF
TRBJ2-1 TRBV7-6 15 CASSPDYNYYNEQFF
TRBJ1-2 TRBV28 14 CASSSGGLDYGYTF
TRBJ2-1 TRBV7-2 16 CASSQGGLAGYNEQFF
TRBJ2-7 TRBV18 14 CASSAGTGLAEQYF
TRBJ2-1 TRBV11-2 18 CASTLKLQGASGYNEQFF
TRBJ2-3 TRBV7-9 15 CASSLVSGGGDTQYF
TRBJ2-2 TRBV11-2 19 CASSSQRTGGARNTGELFF
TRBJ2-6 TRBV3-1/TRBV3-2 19 CASSQDHSSRDSGANVLTF
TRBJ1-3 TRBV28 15 CASSPMGQGGNTIYF
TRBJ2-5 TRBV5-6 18 CASSSLGTTSGLPGTQYF
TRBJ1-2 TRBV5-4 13 CASSLKGANGYTF
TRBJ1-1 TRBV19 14 CASNGRPTNTEAFF
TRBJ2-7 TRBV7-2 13 CASSYGQVGEQYF
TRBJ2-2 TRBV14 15 CASSQQTPGIGELFF
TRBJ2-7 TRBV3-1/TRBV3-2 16 CASSQDDIAGGDEQYF
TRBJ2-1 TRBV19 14 CASSWTHRNNEQFF
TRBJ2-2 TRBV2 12 CASTEGARELFF
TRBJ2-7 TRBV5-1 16 CASSADRGRLSYEQYF
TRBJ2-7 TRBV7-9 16 CASSPPLRGISYEQYF